The subject of this entry is one TCR beta chain. This specimen comes from a study of OX40 agonist ivuxolimab in advanced cancers. As for the study in general: Checkpoint inhibitors had been given previously to 40% of patients.

Deletions cut 4 bases from V and 1 base from J, with 17 bases between. CDR3 length: 17 residues. Assay: immunoSEQ multiplex PCR; the TCRdb copy retains only in-frame clones and omits some. The sample consists of more than 70,000 clones, approximately 94% of them appearing once. The chain links TRBV23-1 to TRBJ1-5, with D perhaps matching TRBD1 (5 bases). TRBV23-1 is known as an ORF, though its function is uncertain. This TCR was sampled from an adult with an advanced solid tumor such as melanoma, head and neck, liver or kidney cancer. Sequences were derived from CD4+ or CD8+ T cells sorted from blood, sampled in a trial of the OX40 agonist ivuxolimab. This chain's CDR3 is CASSPALRGWSNQPQHF. DNA for the CDR3: TGCGCCAGCAGTCCCGCCCTCCGGGGGTGGAGCAATCAGCCCCAGCATTTT.